This is a list of T cell receptor beta chains from one sample in a study of CD8 T cells in ankylosing spondylitis. Using its own MiXCR run on the 5' RACE reads, TCRdb lists one record per CDR3 protein. The sample lists a few hundred thousand distinct CDR3 sequences, 7.3% occurring once. Sequenced input: blood, either unsorted or a sorted T cell fraction (not recorded which). These receptors originate from a male donor with ankylosing spondylitis. Both conserved end residues are part of each CDR3. D genes are given only for firm matches. The size field is filled for only some rows; it gives once, few, many or a size class.

>TRBV20-1|TRBJ2-7|.|TRBD2
TGCTGCGCTAGAGATGGAGGACTAGCGGGAGGACCCTACGAGCAGTACTTC
CCARDGGLAGGPYEQYF
>TRBV25-1|TRBJ2-6|many|.
TGTGCCAGCAGTGATCCTGGACAGTCTCGAACCTCTGGGGCCAACGTCCTGACTTTC
CASSDPGQSRTSGANVLTF
>TRBV5-6|TRBJ1-5|few|.
TGTGCCAGCAGCCGAGGGAGCAATCAGCCCCAGCATTTT
CASSRGSNQPQHF
>TRBV4-3|TRBJ2-7|many|.
TGCGCCAGCAGCCAAGATTTCGGGGGGCGATCCTACGAGCAGTACTTC
CASSQDFGGRSYEQYF
>TRBV11-1|TRBJ1-1|many|TRBD1
TGTGCCAGCAGCAGCAGACAGGGGAAGAACACTGAAGCTTTCTTT
CASSSRQGKNTEAFF
>TRBV7-2|TRBJ1-2|.|TRBD1
TGTGCCAGCAGCTTAGGGTGGACAGGCTCAAACTATGGCTACACCTTC
CASSLGWTGSNYGYTF
>TRBV11-1|TRBJ2-3|few|TRBD2
TGTGCCAGCAGCTTAACTAGACGGCTAGCGGACAACACAGATACGCAGTATTTT
CASSLTRRLADNTDTQYF
>TRBV28|TRBJ2-7|many|.
TGTGCCAGCAGTTTAAGGCAGGGATCCTACGAGCAGTACTTC
CASSLRQGSYEQYF
>TRBV7-9|TRBJ1-2|many|TRBD1
TGTGCCAGCAGCCAAACGGGGACAGGGGCTAACTATGGCTACACCTTC
CASSQTGTGANYGYTF
>TRBV19|TRBJ2-7|few|.
TGTGCCAGTAGTATTCGGAATGAGCTGTCCTACGAGCAGTACTTC
CASSIRNELSYEQYF
>TRBV29-1|TRBJ2-1|many|TRBD2
TGCAGCGTTCGCGGGGGATCGGCCTACAATGAGCAGTTCTTC
CSVRGGSAYNEQFF
>TRBV7-9|TRBJ2-1|many|.
TGTGCCAGCAGCTTAGAGCAGCGGACCTACAATGAGCAGTTCTTC
CASSLEQRTYNEQFF
>TRBV25-1|TRBJ1-2|.|.
TGTGCCAGCAGTGGTTTTGTCTATGGCTACACCTTC
CASSGFVYGYTF
>TRBV10-3|TRBJ1-2|many|.
TGTGCCATCAGTGAGTTCAAAGACTATGGCTACACCTTC
CAISEFKDYGYTF
>TRBV12-3/TRBV12-4|TRBJ2-7|many|.
TGTGCCAGCAGTTTAGATGCTAGTCTGTCCTACGAGCAGTACTTC
CASSLDASLSYEQYF
>TRBV27|TRBJ2-3|many|.
TGTGCCAGCAAGGCCGGCTGGGGTGATACGCAGTATTTT
CASKAGWGDTQYF
>TRBV2|TRBJ2-1|many|.
TGTGCCAGCAGTGAGGACTACAATGAGCAGTTCTTC
CASSEDYNEQFF
>TRBV5-1|TRBJ2-1|few|TRBD2
TGCGCCAGCAGACGAACTTCGGGGGGGCGCTACAATGAGCAGTTCTTC
CASRRTSGGRYNEQFF
>TRBV30|TRBJ1-2|few|.
TGTGCCTGGAGCGTGGGATTGGGTGGCTACACCTTC
CAWSVGLGGYTF
>TRBV5-1|TRBJ2-1|many|TRBD1
TGCGCCAGCAGCTTGTTGACAGGGGGTCCGCCTAGAAATGAGCAGTTCTTC
CASSLLTGGPPRNEQFF
>TRBV4-1|TRBJ2-2|many|.
TGCGCCAGCGGTCCGACTGTTGCGAACACCGGGGAGCTGTTTTTT
CASGPTVANTGELFF
>TRBV6-1|TRBJ1-6|many|TRBD1
TGTGCCAGCAGTGCCCGACAGGGGCGAAATTCACCCCTCCACTTT
CASSARQGRNSPLHF
>TRBV5-1|TRBJ2-2|.|.
TGCGCCAGCAGCTTGGGACTTGACATGATCACCGGGGAGCTGTTTTTT
CASSLGLDMITGELFF
>TRBV9|TRBJ1-2|many|.
TGTGCCAGCAGCCCGTCGAGTAACTACTATGGCTACACCTTC
CASSPSSNYYGYTF
>TRBV7-2|TRBJ1-1|.|.
TGTGCCAGCAGCCCGCTCGGGGGGGAGTGGACTGAAGCTTTCTTT
CASSPLGGEWTEAFF
>TRBV7-9|TRBJ2-7|many|.
TGTGCCAGCAGCTCGGGGTTAACCTACGAGCAGTACTTC
CASSSGLTYEQYF
>TRBV28|TRBJ2-7|many|TRBD2
TGTGCCAGCAGTCCCACTAGCGGGACATCCTACGAGCAGTACTTC
CASSPTSGTSYEQYF
>TRBV18|TRBJ1-5|.|.
TGTGCCAGCTCACCATTGGACGGACGAATTAGCAATCAGCCCCAGCATTTT
CASSPLDGRISNQPQHF
>TRBV5-1|TRBJ1-4|many|TRBD1
TGCGCCAGCAGCTTGGGTGGACAGGGATCCGAAAAACTGTTTTTT
CASSLGGQGSEKLFF
>TRBV12-3/TRBV12-4|TRBJ1-1|few|.
TGTGCCAGCAGTTTCCCCTCCGAAGCTTTCTTT
CASSFPSEAFF
>TRBV28|TRBJ2-7|many|.
TGTGCCGGACGCCCCAACGGAATGAACGAGCAGTACTTC
CAGRPNGMNEQYF
>TRBV7-6|TRBJ1-3|many|.
TGTGCCAGCACCCAAAATACAGGGCCTGGAAACACCATATATTTT
CASTQNTGPGNTIYF
>TRBV4-3|TRBJ1-3|few|.
TGCGCCAGCAGCCAAGGAACTGGGCTCGGAAACACCATATATTTT
CASSQGTGLGNTIYF
>TRBV20-1|TRBJ2-1|few|TRBD2
TGCAGTGCTAGAGATCCAGGGAGCGGGACGTACAATGAGCAGTTCTTC
CSARDPGSGTYNEQFF
>TRBV4-1|TRBJ2-1|many|TRBD2
TGCGCCAGCAGCCAAGGCTCTGTAGTGGGCGGGAGCTACAATGAGCAGTTCTTC
CASSQGSVVGGSYNEQFF
>TRBV2|TRBJ2-6|few|TRBD1
TGTGCCAGCAGCGGGGACAGGCACGGGGCCAACGTCCTGACTTTC
CASSGDRHGANVLTF
>TRBV7-9|TRBJ2-3|many|.
TGTGCCAGCAGACGGGGCCCCACAGATACGCAGTATTTT
CASRRGPTDTQYF
>TRBV20-1|TRBJ2-1|.|.
TGCAGTGCTAGAGGAGACAGATCCTCGTGGTATGAGCAGTTCTTC
CSARGDRSSWYEQFF
>TRBV9|TRBJ2-5|many|.
TGTGCCAGCAGCGGTGGACAGCAAGAGACCCAGTACTTC
CASSGGQQETQYF
>TRBV5-1|TRBJ2-7|many|TRBD2
TGCGCCAGCAGCTCTTCTAGCGGGTCGTCCTACGAGCAGTACTTC
CASSSSSGSSYEQYF
>TRBV27|TRBJ2-1|many|.
TGTGCCAGCAGTTTTCAGGCTTACAATGAGCAGTTCTTC
CASSFQAYNEQFF
>TRBV10-1|TRBJ2-1|.|TRBD2
TGCGCCAGCAGTGAGATTCTTGCGGGAGGCGGAAGGTACAATGAGCAGTTCTTC
CASSEILAGGGRYNEQFF
>TRBV29-1|TRBJ2-2|many|.
TGCAGCGGTGAACTAGCATCGAACACCGGGGAGCTGTTTTTT
CSGELASNTGELFF
>TRBV5-6|TRBJ1-2|.|.
TGTGCCAGCAGCTTGGTCCGGACGGAATATGGCTACACCTTC
CASSLVRTEYGYTF
>TRBV12-3/TRBV12-4|TRBJ2-1|many|.
TGTGCCAGCATGTCGGCTGCCTACAATGAGCAGTTCTTC
CASMSAAYNEQFF
>TRBV27|TRBJ2-3|few|.
TGTGCCAGCAGTTTTATGGGAACGGATCTAGGGTTGTATTTT
CASSFMGTDLGLYF
>TRBV6-2/TRBV6-3|TRBJ1-1|.|.
TGTGCCAGCAGTTACCCTACCACTGAAGCTTTCTTT
CASSYPTTEAFF
>TRBV7-9|TRBJ1-2|.|.
TGTGCCAGCAGCCTCGGTACGGGACATCTTGGCTACACCTTC
CASSLGTGHLGYTF
>TRBV27|TRBJ1-2|few|.
TGTGCCAGCAGCTGGGGAAACAGGGATGGCTACACCTTC
CASSWGNRDGYTF
>TRBV7-9|TRBJ1-2|.|TRBD1
TGTGCCAGCAGCTTAGGACAGGGAAGTGCCCCGGGGGGCTACACCTTC
CASSLGQGSAPGGYTF
>TRBV10-3|TRBJ1-2|many|TRBD1
TGTGCCTCTACAGGGGAGGGTGGCTACACCTTC
CASTGEGGYTF
>TRBV9|TRBJ1-2|many|.
TGTGCCAGCAGCGTAGGCTTCGGAACCACCTATGGCTACACCTTC
CASSVGFGTTYGYTF